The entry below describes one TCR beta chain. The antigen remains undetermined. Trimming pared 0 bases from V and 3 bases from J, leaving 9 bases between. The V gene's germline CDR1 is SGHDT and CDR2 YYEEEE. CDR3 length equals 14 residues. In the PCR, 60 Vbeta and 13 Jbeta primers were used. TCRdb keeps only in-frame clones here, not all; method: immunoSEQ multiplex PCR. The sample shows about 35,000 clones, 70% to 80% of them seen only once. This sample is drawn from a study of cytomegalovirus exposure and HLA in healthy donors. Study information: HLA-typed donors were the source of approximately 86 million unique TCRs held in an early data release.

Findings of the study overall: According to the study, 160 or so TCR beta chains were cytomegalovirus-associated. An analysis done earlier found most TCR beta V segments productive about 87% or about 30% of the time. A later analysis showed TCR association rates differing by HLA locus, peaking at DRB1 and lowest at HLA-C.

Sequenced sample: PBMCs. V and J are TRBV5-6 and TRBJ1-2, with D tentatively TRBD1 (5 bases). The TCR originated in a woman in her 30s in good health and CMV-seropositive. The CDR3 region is CASSLAGLHYGYTF. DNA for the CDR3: TGTGCCAGCAGCTTGGCAGGGTTACACTATGGCTACACCTTC.